These 22 T cell receptor beta chains originate from one sample sequenced in a study of beta chain features in type 1 diabetes. Whole-study findings and limits: Among patients with Type 1 diabetes, TCRB CDR3s were moderately but significantly shorter in every one of the four CD4+ subsets.

Their antigen targets remain unknown. The isolated RNA, all of it, was reverse transcribed, so expressed TCRB transcripts were what got sequenced. Repertoires were generated with immunoSEQ multiplex PCR, while TCRdb's copy carries only in-frame clones and drops some. The sample yields roughly 150,000 clones, 50% to 70% seen once. What was sequenced was naive CD4+ T cells from blood. The receptors stem from a young man with type 1 diabetes.

The chain couples TRBV9 to TRBJ2-2, with 10 positions matching TRBD1. This CDR3 is built from 15 residues. Per the germline V gene, CDR1 is SGDLS and CDR2 is YYNGEE. Germline trimming cut 4 bases from V and 5 bases from J; bases unmatched to any gene: 5. CDR3 protein: CASSPTGGRTGELFF. CDR3 nucleotide sequence: TGTGCCAGCAGCCCGACAGGGGGCAGAACCGGGGAGCTGTTTTTT.

V and J are TRBV11-2 and TRBJ2-5; the D is unclear. V lost 1 base and J lost 2, with 8 bases in between. From germline, CDR1 is SGHAT and CDR2 FQNNGV. This CDR3 has 14 residues. The CDR3 sequence is CASSLGGEQETQYF. In DNA form, the CDR3 reads TGTGCCAGCAGCTTAGGAGGAGAACAAGAGACCCAGTACTTC.

The chain carries TRBV18 and TRBJ2-3; tentative D call: TRBD2 (6 bases). V dropped 2 bases and J dropped 5 bases, with 8 bases sitting between them. Germline V gives CDR1 KGHSH, CDR2 LQKENI. The CDR3 loop spans 13 amino acids. In DNA form, the CDR3 reads TGTGCCAGCTCACCAGCGGGGCTAGATACGCAGTATTTT. It is translated as CASSPAGLDTQYF.

This clone was seen only a few times. The chain carries TRBV29-1 and TRBJ2-7; TRBD1 matches 7 bases. Trimming at V came to 2 bases and at J to 6 bases, leaving 7 bases not matched to a gene. CDR3 size: 13 residues. Germline assignment: CDR1 SQVTM and CDR2 ANQGSEA. In DNA form, the CDR3 reads TGCAGCGTTGAAATTCACAGGGGCTCCGAGCAGTACTTC. Residues: CSVEIHRGSEQYF.

This clone was picked up one time. V and J are TRBV29-1 and TRBJ2-3; D gene unclear. The CDR3 covers 14 residues. Germline CDR1 and CDR2: SQVTM and ANQGSEA. The ends were cut back, 4 bases at V and 0 bases at J, with 11 bases in the middle. The CDR3 DNA reads TGCAGCGTTGGGAAGGGAACTAGCACAGATACGCAGTATTTT. Its protein is CSVGKGTSTDTQYF.

A remark on this clone: At one end, the junction sequence differs from germline, possibly due to a read error. The V and J genes are TRBV25-1 and TRBJ1-4; 7 bases match TRBD1. Per germline, CDR1 MGHDK and CDR2 SYGVNS. The CDR3 totals 12 residues. The CDR3, as DNA: TGTGCCAGCAGTGAGGGGGACAGTCCAACGGTTTTT. This codes for CASSEGDSPTVF.

The chain carries TRBV9 and TRBJ2-5; 7 bases agree with TRBD1. Per germline, CDR1 SGDLS and CDR2 YYNGEE. V was pared by 3 bases and J by 4 bases, with 6 bases of the junction left unmatched. The CDR3 covers 14 residues. CDR3: CASSGATGLETQYF. As DNA, the CDR3 is TGTGCCAGCAGCGGGGCGACAGGGTTAGAGACCCAGTACTTC.

The table lists this clone with a few counts. The V and J genes are TRBV25-1 and TRBJ1-2; TRBD1 matches 9 bases. This CDR3 comprises 14 residues. CDR1 and CDR2 from the germline V gene are MGHDK and SYGVNS. V lost 6 bases to trimming and J lost 4 bases; unmatched junction nucleotides: 6. The CDR3 DNA reads as TGTGCCAGCAGGAGGACAGGGGCACTCTATGGCTACACCTTC. Translating gives CASRRTGALYGYTF.

In the case of this clone: Additional DNA sequences in this sample encode the identical CDR3. The genes are TRBV29-1 and TRBJ2-7, with D hard to call. Germline V gene lookup returns CDR1 SQVTM and CDR2 ANQGSEA. Trimming stripped 4 bases from V and 2 bases from J, with 3 bases between. The CDR3 spans 10 residues. CDR3 sequence reads: CSVGTYEQYF. CDR3 sequence (DNA): TGCAGCGTTGGCACCTACGAGCAGTACTTC.

This clone has just a few counts. J is TRBJ1-2 and V is TRBV29-1; maybe TRBD1 (5 bases). Germline CDR1 and CDR2: SQVTM and ANQGSEA. The CDR3 contains 12 residues. V was pared by 4 bases and J by 5 bases, with 11 bases between. CDR3 in DNA: TGCAGCGTTGGACCCCAGGGATATGGCTACACCTTC. It specifies CSVGPQGYGYTF.

This chain uses TRBV7-2 with TRBJ2-5, with 7 bases identical to TRBD1. The CDR3 spans 14 residues. Germline CDR1 SGHTA, CDR2 FQGNSA. Trimming removed 4 bases from V and 2 bases from J; junction bases left unmatched: 4. The CDR3 region is CASSYRQGQETQYF. The CDR3 bases are TGTGCCAGCAGCTATAGACAGGGACAAGAGACCCAGTACTTC. Together with reference TRBV7-2 and TRBJ2-5, the CDR3 gives the full variable domain: GAGVSQSPSNKVTEKGKDVELRCDPISGHTALYWYRQSLGQGLEFLIYFQGNSAPDKSGLPSDRFSAERTGGSVSTLTIQRTQQEDSAVYLCASSYRQGQETQYFGPGTRLLVL.

Turning to this clone: This specimen includes other DNA sequences encoding the same CDR3. V gene TRBV29-1 combines with J gene TRBJ1-1; the D is unclear. The germline gives CDR1 SQVTM, CDR2 ANQGSEA. CDR3 size: 13 residues. V was trimmed by 4 bases and J by 0 bases, leaving 9 bases between them. The CDR3 here is CSVGGVLNTEAFF. CDR3 DNA: TGCAGCGTTGGCGGGGTGTTGAACACTGAAGCTTTCTTT.

This clone was detected only a few times. The chain combines TRBV10-3 with TRBJ2-6; TRBD1 matches at 9 bases. The CDR3 is 15 residues long. Trimming cost V 8 bases and J 4 bases; bases outside gene matches: 6. Germline CDR1 and CDR2: ENHRY and SYGVKD. The CDR3 nucleotides read TGTGCCATCCGGGACAGGGTAGTCGGGGCCAACGTCCTGACTTTC. It yields the protein CAIRDRVVGANVLTF.

The CDR3 loop reads CAILFSGGADTQYF. The CDR3 nucleotides read TGTGCCATCCTTTTTAGCGGGGGTGCAGATACGCAGTATTTT. The chain carries TRBV7-9 and TRBJ2-3; 9 nucleotides agree with TRBD2. The V segment lost 10 bases and the J segment 4 bases; nucleotides outside the gene matches: 9. Germline assignment: CDR1 SEHNR and CDR2 FQNEAQ (reference sequence). The CDR3 runs to 14 residues.

This clone showed up just a few times. J is TRBJ1-1 and V is TRBV29-1; TRBD1 matches at 8 bases. The CDR3 is 11 residues long. Germline CDR1 is SQVTM and CDR2 is ANQGSEA. V gave up 5 bases and J gave up 6 bases; unmatched junction bases: 2. In DNA form, the CDR3 reads TGCAGCGTTCGACAGGGGTCTGAAGCTTTCTTT. Its translation is CSVRQGSEAFF.

The genes are TRBV19 and TRBJ1-2; D remains ambiguous. Trimming shortened V by 6 bases and J by 0 bases, and 8 bases separated the two germline ends. The CDR3 length is 13 residues. The germline gives CDR1 LNHDA, CDR2 SQIVND (reference sequence). CDR3 DNA sequence: TGTGCCAGTAGACAGAAGCCTAACTATGGCTACACCTTC. This gives the protein CASRQKPNYGYTF.

The genes are TRBV29-1 and TRBJ2-3, with D perhaps assigned TRBD1 or TRBD2 (5 bases each). Trimming left V 2 bases short and J 0 bases short, with 12 bases between. CDR1 and CDR2 (germline): SQVTM, ANQGSEA. The CDR3 is 15 amino acids. The CDR3 DNA is TGCAGCGTTGAACGGGGCAAGACTAGCACAGATACGCAGTATTTT. It specifies CSVERGKTSTDTQYF.

The chain recombines TRBV10-3 with TRBJ1-2; D call uncertain. CDR3 size: 14 residues. CDR1 ENHRY and CDR2 SYGVKD come from the germline V gene. The V end lost 3 bases, the J end lost 3 bases, and 11 bases lay between the germline ends. The CDR3 spells CAISERGMDYGYTF. The CDR3 DNA reads as TGTGCCATCAGTGAAAGAGGGATGGACTATGGCTACACCTTC.

Concerning this clone itself: Other DNA sequences in this specimen translate into the identical CDR3. The chain carries TRBV9 and TRBJ2-3; the D is unclear. V shed 2 bases and J shed 4 bases, with 5 bases lying between them. This CDR3 is 12 amino acids long. CDR1 is SGDLS and CDR2 is YYNGEE in the germline V gene. The CDR3 sequence is CASSVLADTQYF. CDR3 coding DNA: TGTGCCAGCAGCGTTCTCGCAGATACGCAGTATTTT.

The chain carries TRBV7-2 and TRBJ2-4; D unclear. CDR1 is SGHTA, CDR2 FQGNSA, per germline. Trimming removed 4 bases at V and 3 bases at J, with 16 bases between. There are 16 residues in the CDR3. The CDR3 here is CASSSAPGMDKNIQYF. In DNA form, the CDR3 reads TGTGCCAGCAGCTCCGCCCCCGGTATGGACAAAAACATTCAGTACTTC. The full variable domain, completed using reference TRBV7-2 and TRBJ2-4, is GAGVSQSPSNKVTEKGKDVELRCDPISGHTALYWYRQSLGQGLEFLIYFQGNSAPDKSGLPSDRFSAERTGGSVSTLTIQRTQQEDSAVYLCASSSAPGMDKNIQYFGAGTRLSVL.

This chain connects TRBV6-6 to TRBJ1-1, with 8 bases that match TRBD1. Trimming took 7 bases from V and 4 from J; bases not matched to a gene: 11. In germline, CDR1 is MNHNY, CDR2 SVGAGI (reference sequence). CDR3 length: 15 amino acids. The CDR3 reads CASTNADRGATEAFF. CDR3 bases: TGTGCCAGCACCAACGCCGACAGGGGAGCCACTGAAGCTTTCTTT.

This clone occurred once. This chain connects TRBV9 to TRBJ2-2; no firm D call. Germline V gene sequence: CDR1 SGDLS, CDR2 YYNGEE. The V end lost 0 bases, the J end lost 5 bases, and 8 bases lay between the germline ends. CDR3 length equals 14 residues. This CDR3 reads CASSVAPGTGELFF. DNA of the CDR3: TGTGCCAGCAGCGTAGCTCCTGGGACCGGGGAGCTGTTTTTT.